The rows below give T cell receptor beta chains drawn from one sample of a study of cytomegalovirus exposure and HLA in healthy donors. Profiling relied on immunoSEQ multiplex PCR, and the TCRdb table lists in-frame clones only, not all of them. The data hold roughly 100,000 clones, with approximately 79% observed a single time. Sequenced input: PBMCs. These receptors came from a man aged 55-75 years in good health and CMV-seropositive. Both conserved end residues are part of each CDR3. The D gene is left open where the match is weak. Part of the rows lack a size; the others show once, few, many or a class for expanded clones.

d_call: TRBD1
clone_size: -
j_call: TRBJ1-6
cdr3_length: 16
v_call: TRBV19
cdr3_aa: CASSMGTGSSNSPLHF
cdr3_nt: TGTGCCAGTAGTATGGGGACAGGGAGTTCTAATTCACCCCTCCACTTT

d_call: -
clone_size: -
j_call: TRBJ1-5
cdr3_length: 15
v_call: TRBV6-1
cdr3_aa: CASTRQVGSNQPQHF
cdr3_nt: TGTGCCAGCACCCGACAGGTCGGGAGCAATCAGCCCCAGCATTTT

d_call: -
clone_size: -
j_call: TRBJ1-1
cdr3_length: 13
v_call: TRBV5-1
cdr3_aa: CASSLNSNTEAFF
cdr3_nt: TGCGCCAGCAGCTTGAACAGCAACACTGAAGCTTTCTTT

d_call: TRBD2
clone_size: -
j_call: TRBJ2-3
cdr3_length: 18
v_call: TRBV6-1
cdr3_aa: CASSALAGGWPSTDTQYF
cdr3_nt: TGTGCCAGCAGTGCACTAGCGGGGGGTTGGCCTAGCACAGATACGCAGTATTTT

d_call: -
clone_size: few
j_call: TRBJ2-1
cdr3_length: 13
v_call: TRBV5-4
cdr3_aa: CASSLVGTLDRVF
cdr3_nt: TGTGCCAGCAGCTTGGTTGGGACATTAGACCGGGTCTTC

d_call: -
clone_size: -
j_call: TRBJ2-2
cdr3_length: 13
v_call: TRBV6-5
cdr3_aa: CASRNTGLGELFF
cdr3_nt: TGTGCCAGCAGAAATACAGGGCTCGGGGAGCTGTTTTTT

d_call: TRBD1
clone_size: once
j_call: TRBJ2-2
cdr3_length: 17
v_call: TRBV7-6
cdr3_aa: CASSPIGQGWSGGELFF
cdr3_nt: TGTGCCAGCAGCCCGATCGGACAGGGGTGGTCGGGCGGGGAGCTGTTTTTT

d_call: TRBD2
clone_size: -
j_call: TRBJ2-3
cdr3_length: 14
v_call: TRBV7-3
cdr3_aa: CASRIAGGTDTQYF
cdr3_nt: TGTGCCAGCAGGATTGCGGGGGGGACAGATACGCAGTATTTT

d_call: -
clone_size: -
j_call: TRBJ1-4
cdr3_length: 19
v_call: TRBV6-4
cdr3_aa: CASRTTPGGERATNEKLFF
cdr3_nt: TGTGCCAGCAGAACCACCCCGGGGGGCGAAAGGGCAACTAATGAAAAACTGTTTTTT

d_call: -
clone_size: -
j_call: TRBJ1-1
cdr3_length: 14
v_call: TRBV5-1
cdr3_aa: CASSLRQGGTEAFF
cdr3_nt: TGCGCCAGCAGCTTGAGGCAGGGAGGGACTGAAGCTTTCTTT

d_call: -
clone_size: -
j_call: TRBJ1-6
cdr3_length: 14
v_call: TRBV6-5
cdr3_aa: CASSDDSYNSPLHF
cdr3_nt: TGTGCCAGCAGTGACGACAGCTATAATTCACCCCTCCACTTT

d_call: -
clone_size: -
j_call: TRBJ2-7
cdr3_length: 15
v_call: TRBV7-3
cdr3_aa: CASSLIGGATYEQYF
cdr3_nt: TGTGCCAGCAGCTTAATTGGAGGGGCAACCTACGAGCAGTACTTC

d_call: -
clone_size: -
j_call: TRBJ2-7
cdr3_length: 14
v_call: TRBV27
cdr3_aa: CASSLVGGYYEQYF
cdr3_nt: TGTGCCAGCAGTTTAGTTGGGGGCTACTACGAGCAGTACTTC

d_call: -
clone_size: few
j_call: TRBJ1-1
cdr3_length: 15
v_call: TRBV7-9
cdr3_aa: CASSLDEGWSTEAFF
cdr3_nt: TGTGCCAGCAGCCTCGATGAGGGCTGGAGCACTGAAGCTTTCTTT

d_call: -
clone_size: -
j_call: TRBJ1-3
cdr3_length: 14
v_call: TRBV9
cdr3_aa: CASSVDQGGNTIYF
cdr3_nt: TGTGCCAGCAGCGTAGATCAGGGTGGAAACACCATATATTTT

d_call: -
clone_size: once
j_call: TRBJ2-7
cdr3_length: 15
v_call: TRBV5-6
cdr3_aa: CASSLVVSSSYEQYF
cdr3_nt: TGTGCCAGCAGCTTGGTTGTATCGAGCTCCTACGAGCAGTACTTC

d_call: -
clone_size: -
j_call: TRBJ1-4
cdr3_length: 13
v_call: TRBV12-5
cdr3_aa: CASGQGGREKLFF
cdr3_nt: TGTGCTAGTGGTCAGGGAGGGCGTGAAAAACTGTTTTTT

d_call: -
clone_size: -
j_call: TRBJ2-7
cdr3_length: 14
v_call: TRBV11-2
cdr3_aa: CASSLGPPAGEQYF
cdr3_nt: TGTGCCAGCAGCTTGGGACCTCCAGCGGGCGAGCAGTACTTC

d_call: TRBD2
clone_size: -
j_call: TRBJ2-2
cdr3_length: 15
v_call: TRBV7-2
cdr3_aa: CASSGGGTARTELFF
cdr3_nt: TGTGCCAGCAGCGGGGGAGGGACGGCCCGTACGGAGCTGTTTTTT

d_call: TRBD1
clone_size: -
j_call: TRBJ1-5
cdr3_length: 15
v_call: TRBV7-2
cdr3_aa: CASSLAGQSNQPQHF
cdr3_nt: TGTGCCAGCAGCTTAGCGGGACAGAGCAATCAGCCCCAGCATTTT

d_call: -
clone_size: -
j_call: TRBJ2-5
cdr3_length: 17
v_call: TRBV11-2
cdr3_aa: CASSLRAVGGLQETQYF
cdr3_nt: TGTGCCAGCAGCTTAAGGGCAGTTGGAGGACTCCAAGAGACCCAGTACTTC

d_call: TRBD1
clone_size: -
j_call: TRBJ1-4
cdr3_length: 17
v_call: TRBV5-1
cdr3_aa: CASSLDGTGRTNEKLFF
cdr3_nt: TGCGCCAGCAGCTTGGATGGGACAGGGAGGACTAATGAAAAACTGTTTTTT

d_call: TRBD2
clone_size: -
j_call: TRBJ2-1
cdr3_length: 15
v_call: TRBV11-2
cdr3_aa: CASSSSSGGANEQFF
cdr3_nt: TGTGCCAGCAGCTCTTCTAGCGGGGGGGCTAATGAGCAGTTCTTC

d_call: -
clone_size: -
j_call: TRBJ1-6
cdr3_length: 16
v_call: TRBV13
cdr3_aa: CASSSLEGRLNSPLHF
cdr3_nt: TGTGCCAGCAGCTCCCTAGAGGGCAGACTGAATTCACCCCTCCACTTT

d_call: -
clone_size: -
j_call: TRBJ1-5
cdr3_length: 13
v_call: TRBV6-5
cdr3_aa: CASSRTDNQPQHF
cdr3_nt: TGTGCCAGCAGTAGGACAGACAATCAGCCCCAGCATTTT

d_call: -
clone_size: few
j_call: TRBJ2-5
cdr3_length: 14
v_call: TRBV2
cdr3_aa: CASMVQGPSETQYF
cdr3_nt: TGTGCCAGCATGGTCCAGGGCCCCTCTGAGACCCAGTACTTC

d_call: -
clone_size: -
j_call: TRBJ2-2
cdr3_length: 15
v_call: TRBV7-9
cdr3_aa: CASSLDSEGTGELFF
cdr3_nt: TGTGCCAGCAGTCTAGACAGCGAAGGCACCGGGGAGCTGTTTTTT

d_call: TRBD2
clone_size: -
j_call: TRBJ2-3
cdr3_length: 16
v_call: TRBV7-2
cdr3_aa: CASSPATSGGGDTQYF
cdr3_nt: TGTGCCAGCAGCCCAGCGACTAGCGGGGGAGGGGATACGCAGTATTTT

d_call: -
clone_size: -
j_call: TRBJ1-1
cdr3_length: 15
v_call: TRBV5-1
cdr3_aa: CASSSAGNSHTEAFF
cdr3_nt: TGCGCCAGCAGCTCCGCAGGGAATTCTCACACTGAAGCTTTCTTT

d_call: TRBD2
clone_size: -
j_call: TRBJ2-7
cdr3_length: 15
v_call: TRBV29-1
cdr3_aa: CSVTLAGGGSNEQYF
cdr3_nt: TGCAGCGTCACTTTAGCGGGGGGGGGAAGCAACGAGCAGTACTTC

d_call: TRBD2
clone_size: -
j_call: TRBJ2-1
cdr3_length: 16
v_call: TRBV29-1
cdr3_aa: CSVAGPGGGPSNEQFF
cdr3_nt: TGCAGCGTTGCAGGACCTGGCGGGGGGCCCTCTAATGAGCAGTTCTTC

d_call: TRBD2
clone_size: -
j_call: TRBJ2-3
cdr3_length: 15
v_call: TRBV19
cdr3_aa: CASSTGLAGTDTQYF
cdr3_nt: TGTGCCAGTAGTACGGGACTAGCGGGGACAGATACGCAGTATTTT

d_call: TRBD1
clone_size: -
j_call: TRBJ1-2
cdr3_length: 18
v_call: TRBV5-1
cdr3_aa: CASSSGGVGQHANYGYTF
cdr3_nt: TGCGCCAGCAGTTCCGGGGGCGTGGGACAGCATGCTAACTATGGCTACACCTTC

d_call: TRBD1
clone_size: -
j_call: TRBJ1-1
cdr3_length: 14
v_call: TRBV10-3
cdr3_aa: CAISGTVARTEAFF
cdr3_nt: TGTGCCATCAGCGGGACAGTGGCTCGCACTGAAGCTTTCTTT

d_call: TRBD2
clone_size: few
j_call: TRBJ2-3
cdr3_length: 15
v_call: TRBV5-1
cdr3_aa: CASSFSGGATDTQYF
cdr3_nt: TGCGCCAGCAGCTTTAGCGGGGGGGCCACAGATACGCAGTATTTT

d_call: TRBD1
clone_size: once
j_call: TRBJ1-4
cdr3_length: 15
v_call: TRBV7-8
cdr3_aa: CASSFSGTGNEKLFF
cdr3_nt: TGTGCCAGCAGCTTCAGCGGGACAGGGAATGAAAAACTGTTTTTT

d_call: TRBD1
clone_size: -
j_call: TRBJ1-4
cdr3_length: 15
v_call: TRBV10-3
cdr3_aa: CAISDAGGAGEKLFF
cdr3_nt: TGTGCCATCAGTGACGCAGGGGGCGCGGGTGAAAAACTGTTTTTT

d_call: -
clone_size: -
j_call: TRBJ2-5
cdr3_length: 14
v_call: TRBV5-1
cdr3_aa: CASMVGGSGETQYF
cdr3_nt: TGCGCCAGCATGGTAGGAGGGTCAGGGGAGACCCAGTACTTC

d_call: -
clone_size: -
j_call: TRBJ1-1
cdr3_length: 16
v_call: TRBV10-1
cdr3_aa: CASRTKLTPRGTEAFF
cdr3_nt: TGCGCCAGCAGGACAAAACTTACTCCCCGAGGGACTGAAGCTTTCTTT

d_call: -
clone_size: -
j_call: TRBJ2-7
cdr3_length: 12
v_call: TRBV30
cdr3_aa: CAWSSQTYEQYF
cdr3_nt: TGTGCCTGGAGTAGTCAGACCTACGAGCAGTACTTC